The source of this T cell receptor beta chain is a study of T cell changes during pregnancy in multiple sclerosis. Libraries were prepared by immunoSEQ multiplex PCR; TCRdb keeps only in-frame clonotypes and omits some of them. Found here are 32,000 or so clones, approximately 89% of them singletons; the top ten hold over 4.5%. The CDR3 consists of 14 residues. From germline, CDR1 is SGHDT and CDR2 YYEEEE. Trimming shortened V by 4 bases and J by 0 bases, and 11 bases separated the two germline ends. The sequence came from a female donor with multiple sclerosis, enrolled in a pregnancy study. The sample was CD8+ T cells from peripheral blood mononuclear cells, taken in the first trimester of pregnancy. The chain links TRBV5-6 to TRBJ2-7; D is perhaps TRBD2 (5 bases). DNA of the CDR3: TGTGCCAGCAGCCCCTCGAGGGCCTCCTACGAGCAGTACTTC. Its translation: CASSPSRASYEQYF.